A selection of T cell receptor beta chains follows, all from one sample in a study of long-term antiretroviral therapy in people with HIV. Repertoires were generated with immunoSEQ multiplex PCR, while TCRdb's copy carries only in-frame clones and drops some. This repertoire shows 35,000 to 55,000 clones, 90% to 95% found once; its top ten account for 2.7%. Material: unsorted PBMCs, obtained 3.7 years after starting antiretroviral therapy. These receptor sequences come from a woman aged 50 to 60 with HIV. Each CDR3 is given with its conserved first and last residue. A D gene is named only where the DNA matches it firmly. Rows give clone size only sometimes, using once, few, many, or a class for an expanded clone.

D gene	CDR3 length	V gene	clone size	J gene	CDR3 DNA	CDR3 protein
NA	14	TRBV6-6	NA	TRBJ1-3	TGTGCCAGCATTCCGCCCGGCAGAGGTAACACCATATATTTT	CASIPPGRGNTIYF
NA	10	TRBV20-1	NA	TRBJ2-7	TGCAGCACAGGCCCCGACGAGCAGTACTTC	CSTGPDEQYF
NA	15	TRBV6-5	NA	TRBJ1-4	TGTGCCAGCAGTTACTCGGCGGGGAGGGGTGAAAAACTGTTTTTT	CASSYSAGRGEKLFF
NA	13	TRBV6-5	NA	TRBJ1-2	TGTGCCAGCAGCCGCGGAGAGGACTATGGCTACACCTTC	CASSRGEDYGYTF
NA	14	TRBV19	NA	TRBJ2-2	TGTGCCAGTAGTATAGGCGTCTTAACCGGGGAGCTGTTTTTT	CASSIGVLTGELFF
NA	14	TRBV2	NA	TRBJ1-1	TGTGCCAGCATCCGTACCACGGTGAACACTGAAGCTTTCTTT	CASIRTTVNTEAFF
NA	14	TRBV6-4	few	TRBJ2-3	TGTGCCAGCAGCCCAGCGGGTGGCACAGATACGCAGTATTTT	CASSPAGGTDTQYF
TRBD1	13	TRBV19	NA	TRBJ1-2	TGTGCCAGTAGCCTCGTACAGGGGTTTGGCTACACCTTC	CASSLVQGFGYTF
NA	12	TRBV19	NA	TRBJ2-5	TGTGCCAGTAGTGCTGGGTTCGCGGCCCAGTACTTC	CASSAGFAAQYF
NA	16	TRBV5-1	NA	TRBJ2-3	TGCGCCAGCAGCTTTGACCCCGGGACGGACACAGATACGCAGTATTTT	CASSFDPGTDTDTQYF
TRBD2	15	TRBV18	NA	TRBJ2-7	TGTGCCAGCTCACCTCAGCGCGGGGGGACCTACGAGCAGTACTTC	CASSPQRGGTYEQYF
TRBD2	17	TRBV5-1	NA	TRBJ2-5	TGCGCCAGCAGCTTGGACCGCGGGCGGGGGGGCCCGGAGACCCAGTACTTC	CASSLDRGRGGPETQYF
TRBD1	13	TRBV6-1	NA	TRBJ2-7	TGTGCCAGCAGTGTCGGGACAGGCTACGAGCAGTACTTC	CASSVGTGYEQYF
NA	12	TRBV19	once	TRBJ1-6	TGTGCCAGTGGACAGATTAATTCACCCCTCCACTTT	CASGQINSPLHF
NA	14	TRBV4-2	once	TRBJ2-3	TGTGCCAGCAGCCAAGCGACGAGGGCAGATACGCAGTATTTT	CASSQATRADTQYF
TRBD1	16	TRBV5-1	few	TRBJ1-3	TGCGCCAGCAGCTCCAGACAGGGCCCCGATGGAAACACCATATATTTT	CASSSRQGPDGNTIYF
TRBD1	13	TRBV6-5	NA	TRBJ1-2	TGTGCCAGCAGTCGACAGGGGGTGGGGGGCTACACCTTC	CASSRQGVGGYTF
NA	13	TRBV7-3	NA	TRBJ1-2	TGTGCCAGCAGCTTAGGGGGCGGTATCGGCTACACCTTC	CASSLGGGIGYTF